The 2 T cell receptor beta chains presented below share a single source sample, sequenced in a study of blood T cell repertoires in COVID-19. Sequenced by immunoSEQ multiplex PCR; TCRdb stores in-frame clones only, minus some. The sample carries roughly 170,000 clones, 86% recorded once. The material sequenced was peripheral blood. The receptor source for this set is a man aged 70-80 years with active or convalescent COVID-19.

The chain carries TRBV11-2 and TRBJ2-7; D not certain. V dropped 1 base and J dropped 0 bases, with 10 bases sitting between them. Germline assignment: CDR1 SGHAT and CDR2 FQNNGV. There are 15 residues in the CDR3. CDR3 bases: TGTGCCAGCAGCTTAGTGGCAACTAACTCCTACGAGCAGTACTTC. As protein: CASSLVATNSYEQYF.

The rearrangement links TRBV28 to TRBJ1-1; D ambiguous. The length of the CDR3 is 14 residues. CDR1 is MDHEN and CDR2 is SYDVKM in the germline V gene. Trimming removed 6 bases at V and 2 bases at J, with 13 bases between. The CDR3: CASSNAVRNTEAFF. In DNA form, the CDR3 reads TGTGCCAGCAGCAACGCCGTTAGAAACACTGAAGCTTTCTTT.